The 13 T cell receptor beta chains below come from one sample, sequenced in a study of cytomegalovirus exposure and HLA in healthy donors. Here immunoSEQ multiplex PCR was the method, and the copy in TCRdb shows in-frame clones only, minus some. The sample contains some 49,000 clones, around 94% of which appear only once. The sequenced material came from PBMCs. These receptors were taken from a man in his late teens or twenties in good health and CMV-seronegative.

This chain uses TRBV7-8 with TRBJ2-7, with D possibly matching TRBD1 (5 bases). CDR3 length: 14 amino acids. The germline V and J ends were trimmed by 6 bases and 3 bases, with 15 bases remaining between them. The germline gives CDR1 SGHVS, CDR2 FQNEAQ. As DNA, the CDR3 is TGTGCCAGCAGGACCCGAGACAGAGTCTACGAGCAGTACTTC. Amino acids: CASRTRDRVYEQYF.

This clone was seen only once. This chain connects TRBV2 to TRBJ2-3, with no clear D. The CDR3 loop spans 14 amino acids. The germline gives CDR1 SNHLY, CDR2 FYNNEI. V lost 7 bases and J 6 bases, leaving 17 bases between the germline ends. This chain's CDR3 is CASTPQGAPDTQYF. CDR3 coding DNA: TGTGCCAGCACTCCACAAGGAGCCCCCGATACGCAGTATTTT. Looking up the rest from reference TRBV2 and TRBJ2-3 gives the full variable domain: EPEVTQTPSHQVTQMGQEVILRCVPISNHLYFYWYRQILGQKVEFLVSFYNNEISEKSEIFDDQFSVERPDGSNFTLKIRSTKLEDSAMYFCASTPQGAPDTQYFGPGTRLTVL.

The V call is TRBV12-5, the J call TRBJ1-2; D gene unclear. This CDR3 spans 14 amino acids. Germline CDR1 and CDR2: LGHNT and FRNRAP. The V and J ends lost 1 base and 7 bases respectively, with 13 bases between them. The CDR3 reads CASGLGTLQGGYTF. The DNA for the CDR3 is TGTGCTAGTGGTTTGGGGACTCTCCAAGGTGGCTACACCTTC. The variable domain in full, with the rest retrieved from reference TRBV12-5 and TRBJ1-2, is DARVTQTPRHKVTEMGQEVTMRCQPILGHNTVFWYRQTMMQGLELLAYFRNRAPLDDSGMPKDRFSAEMPDATLATLKIQPSEPRDSAVYFCASGLGTLQGGYTFGSGTRLTVV.

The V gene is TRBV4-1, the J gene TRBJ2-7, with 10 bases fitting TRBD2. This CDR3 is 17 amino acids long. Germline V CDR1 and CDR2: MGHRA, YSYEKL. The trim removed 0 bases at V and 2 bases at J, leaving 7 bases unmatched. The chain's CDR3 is CASSQDALAGAPYEQYF. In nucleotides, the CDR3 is TGCGCCAGCAGCCAAGACGCGCTAGCGGGAGCTCCCTACGAGCAGTACTTC.

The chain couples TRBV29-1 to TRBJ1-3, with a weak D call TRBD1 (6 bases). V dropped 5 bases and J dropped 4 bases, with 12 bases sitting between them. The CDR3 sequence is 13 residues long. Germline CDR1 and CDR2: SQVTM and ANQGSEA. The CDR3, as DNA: TGCAGCGTTTCACAGGGAACGGGAAACACCATATATTTT. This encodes CSVSQGTGNTIYF.

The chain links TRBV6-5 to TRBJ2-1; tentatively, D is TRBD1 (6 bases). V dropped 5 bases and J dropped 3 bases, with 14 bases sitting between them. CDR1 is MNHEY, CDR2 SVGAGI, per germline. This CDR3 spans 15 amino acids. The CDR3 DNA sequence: TGTGCCAGCAGTCAAGGGGGTAAGGGCTACAATGAGCAGTTCTTC. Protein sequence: CASSQGGKGYNEQFF.

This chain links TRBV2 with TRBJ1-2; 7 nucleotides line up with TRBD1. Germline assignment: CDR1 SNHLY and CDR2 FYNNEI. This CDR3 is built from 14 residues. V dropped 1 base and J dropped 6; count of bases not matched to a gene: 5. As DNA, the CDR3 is TGTGCCAGCAGTGAAGGAACGACAGGGCATGGCTACACCTTC. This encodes CASSEGTTGHGYTF.

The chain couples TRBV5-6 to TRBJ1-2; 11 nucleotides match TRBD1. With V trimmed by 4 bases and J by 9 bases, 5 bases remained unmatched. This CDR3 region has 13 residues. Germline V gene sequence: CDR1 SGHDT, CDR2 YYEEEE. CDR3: CASSIGTGGSYTF. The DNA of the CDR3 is TGTGCCAGCAGCATTGGGACAGGGGGGAGCTACACCTTC. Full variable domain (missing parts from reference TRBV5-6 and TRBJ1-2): DAGVTQSPTHLIKTRGQQVTLRCSPKSGHDTVSWYQQALGQGPQFIFQYYEEEERQRGNFPDRFSGHQFPNYSSELNVNALLLGDSALYLCASSIGTGGSYTFGSGTRLTVV.

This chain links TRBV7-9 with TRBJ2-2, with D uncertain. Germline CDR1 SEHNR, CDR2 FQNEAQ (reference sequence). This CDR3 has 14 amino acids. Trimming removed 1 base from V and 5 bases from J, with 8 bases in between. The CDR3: CASSLGGPTGELFF. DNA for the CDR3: TGTGCCAGCAGCTTAGGTGGGCCGACCGGGGAGCTGTTTTTT.

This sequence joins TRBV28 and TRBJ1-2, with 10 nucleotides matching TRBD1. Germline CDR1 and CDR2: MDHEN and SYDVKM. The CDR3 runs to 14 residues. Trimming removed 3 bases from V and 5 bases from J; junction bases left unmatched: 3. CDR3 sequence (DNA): TGTGCCAGCAGTTTTGGACAGGGGGATTATGGCTACACCTTC. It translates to CASSFGQGDYGYTF.

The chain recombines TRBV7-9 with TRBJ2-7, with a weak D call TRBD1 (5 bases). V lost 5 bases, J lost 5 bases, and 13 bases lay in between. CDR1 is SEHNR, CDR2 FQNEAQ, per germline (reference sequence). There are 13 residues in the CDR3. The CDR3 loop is CASSPQGTDEQYF. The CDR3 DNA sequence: TGTGCCAGCAGCCCGCAGGGTACCGACGAGCAGTACTTC.

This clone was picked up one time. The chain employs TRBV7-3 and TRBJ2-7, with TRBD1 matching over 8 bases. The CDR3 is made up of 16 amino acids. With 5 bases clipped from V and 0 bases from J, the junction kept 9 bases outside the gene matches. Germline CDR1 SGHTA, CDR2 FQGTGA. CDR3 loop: CASSLGQAKLSYEQYF. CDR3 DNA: TGTGCCAGCAGCCTGGGACAGGCGAAACTCTCCTACGAGCAGTACTTC.

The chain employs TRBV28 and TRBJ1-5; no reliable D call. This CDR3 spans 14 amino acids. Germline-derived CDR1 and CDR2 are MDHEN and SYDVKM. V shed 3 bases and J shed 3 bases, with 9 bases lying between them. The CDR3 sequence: CASSFSGFNQPQHF. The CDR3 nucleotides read TGTGCCAGCAGTTTTTCAGGATTCAATCAGCCCCAGCATTTT. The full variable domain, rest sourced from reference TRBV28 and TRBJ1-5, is DVKVTQSSRYLVKRTGEKVFLECVQDMDHENMFWYRQDPGLGLRLIYFSYDVKMKEKGDIPEGYSVSREKKERFSLILESASTNQTSMYLCASSFSGFNQPQHFGDGTRLSIL.